This passage covers 27 T cell receptor beta chains from one sample sequenced in a study of blood T cell repertoires in COVID-19 (dated by TCRdb to between 2020 and 2021). Libraries were built with the immunoSEQ multiplex PCR assay. The immuneACCESS repertoire file appears here via TCRdb, limited to in-frame rearrangements. These files lack a portion of the clones; in checked studies, under half of the deficit traces to unresolved V genes, and the cause of the others is not known. This sample is represented by around 68,000 clones; about 81% of them were singletons. Around a tenth of the sample is held by the ten biggest clonotypes. Sequencing was done on a sample of peripheral blood. These receptor sequences come from a human donor in a cohort sampled during active COVID-19.

CDR3 residues: CASSLVRGSEQFF. The DNA for the CDR3 is TGTGCCAGCAGCTTAGTTAGAGGTAGTGAGCAGTTCTTC. The J gene is TRBJ2-1, the V gene TRBV11-2; unclear D gene. Looked up from germline, CDR1 is SGHAT and CDR2 is FQNNGV. V lost 1 base and J lost 9, with 10 bases in between. CDR3 length equals 13 residues.

The chain has TRBV15 and TRBJ2-3, with D maybe TRBD1 (6 bases). CDR3 length: 15 residues. V was pared by 4 bases and J by 6 bases, with 17 bases between. Germline V gene sequence: CDR1 LNHNV, CDR2 YYDKDF (reference sequence). The CDR3 DNA sequence: TGTGCCACCAGCACCCGGGACACATCCGGGGATACGCAGTATTTT. Protein product: CATSTRDTSGDTQYF.

The rearrangement uses TRBV9 and TRBJ2-1, with D perhaps matching TRBD1 (6 bases). Germline CDR1 SGDLS, CDR2 YYNGEE. V was trimmed by 0 bases and J by 8 bases, leaving 12 bases between them. The CDR3 runs to 14 residues. CDR3 residues: CASSVEPGDYEQFF. Here the CDR3 DNA reads TGTGCCAGCAGCGTAGAACCAGGGGATTATGAGCAGTTCTTC.

The chain links TRBV2 to TRBJ1-1; D uncertain. Germline values: CDR1 SNHLY, CDR2 FYNNEI. V lost 7 bases and J 3 bases, leaving 12 bases between the germline ends. The CDR3 consists of 13 residues. The chain's CDR3 is CASKVGRDTEAFF. The CDR3 nucleotides read TGTGCCAGCAAGGTGGGGAGGGACACTGAAGCTTTCTTT. The whole variable domain, filled in from reference TRBV2 and TRBJ1-1, reads EPEVTQTPSHQVTQMGQEVILRCVPISNHLYFYWYRQILGQKVEFLVSFYNNEISEKSEIFDDQFSVERPDGSNFTLKIRSTKLEDSAMYFCASKVGRDTEAFFGQGTRLTVV.

This chain connects TRBV11-2 to TRBJ1-1; a possible D gene is TRBD1 (6 bases). The CDR3 is 15 residues long. With 1 base removed from V and 3 bases from J, the gap between germline ends came to 12 bases. CDR1 is SGHAT and CDR2 is FQNNGV in the germline V gene. The CDR3 protein is CASSLAGARDTEAFF. The CDR3 DNA reads as TGTGCCAGCAGCTTAGCAGGGGCCAGGGACACTGAAGCTTTCTTT. The complete variable domain, with remaining parts taken from reference TRBV11-2 and TRBJ1-1, reads EAGVAQSPRYKIIEKRQSVAFWCNPISGHATLYWYQQILGQGPKLLIQFQNNGVVDDSQLPKDRFSAERLKGVDSTLKIQPAKLEDSAVYLCASSLAGARDTEAFFGQGTRLTVV.

This chain links TRBV11-1 with TRBJ2-3, with D uncertain. The CDR3 has 15 amino acids. Trimming left V 1 base short and J 6 bases short, with 14 bases between. The germline CDR1 and CDR2 sequences are SGHAT and FQDESV (reference sequence). CDR3 sequence (DNA): TGTGCCAGCAGCTTAGGGTACTTACTTGGTGATACGCAGTATTTT. Amino acids: CASSLGYLLGDTQYF.

The chain has TRBV6-2 or TRBV6-3 and TRBJ2-7; the match to TRBD2 covers 13 bases. The CDR3 consists of 15 residues. The trim removed 6 bases at V and 3 bases at J, leaving 5 bases unmatched. The germline CDR1 and CDR2 sequences are MNHEY and SVGEGT. The CDR3 region has the DNA TGTGCCAGCAGCCGCGGGACTAGCGGGAACTACGAGCAGTACTTC. It encodes CASSRGTSGNYEQYF.

This chain connects TRBV11-2 to TRBJ2-7, with TRBD1 identical over 10 bases. Trimming at V came to 5 bases and at J to 6 bases, leaving 7 bases not matched to a gene. The germline V gene encodes CDR1 SGHAT and CDR2 FQNNGV. The CDR3 extends over 14 amino acids. The CDR3 protein is CASSHRGTGVEQYF. CDR3 DNA sequence: TGTGCCAGCAGCCACCGTGGGACAGGGGTCGAGCAGTACTTC.

The chain carries TRBV30 and TRBJ2-3; D not certain. From germline, CDR1 is GTSNPN and CDR2 SVGIG (reference sequence). The CDR3 loop spans 13 amino acids. V was cut by 2 bases and J by 0 bases, with 6 bases left in between. The CDR3 DNA sequence: TGTGCCTGGAGTCCAGGTAGCACAGATACGCAGTATTTT. It encodes CAWSPGSTDTQYF. Full variable domain (rest looked up from reference TRBV30 and TRBJ2-3): SQTIHQWPATLVQPVGSPLSLECTVEGTSNPNLYWYRQAAGRGLQLLFYSVGIGQISSEVPQNLSASRPQDRQFILSSKKLLLSDSGFYLCAWSPGSTDTQYFGPGTRLTVL.

The rearrangement uses TRBV2 and TRBJ2-1; D perhaps matches TRBD1 (5 bases). Germline V gene data show CDR1 as SNHLY and CDR2 as FYNNEI. The ends were cut back, 8 bases at V and 4 bases at J, with 18 bases in the middle. CDR3 length equals 15 residues. CDR3 residues: CASLVREGEYNEQFF. The CDR3 coding sequence is TGTGCCAGCCTTGTAAGGGAAGGGGAATACAATGAGCAGTTCTTC.

This chain uses TRBV28 with TRBJ2-1; 10 bases agree with TRBD2. This CDR3 is built from 15 residues. Losses at the gene ends were 5 bases for V and 8 bases for J; bases not matched to a gene: 9. Germline V gene data show CDR1 as MDHEN and CDR2 as SYDVKM. CDR3 amino acids: CASSVAGGGLDEQFF. As DNA, the CDR3 is TGTGCCAGCAGTGTAGCGGGAGGAGGCCTCGATGAGCAGTTCTTC. Variable domain in full (rest from reference TRBV28 and TRBJ2-1): DVKVTQSSRYLVKRTGEKVFLECVQDMDHENMFWYRQDPGLGLRLIYFSYDVKMKEKGDIPEGYSVSREKKERFSLILESASTNQTSMYLCASSVAGGGLDEQFFGPGTRLTVL.

This chain uses TRBV28 with TRBJ1-1; D not resolved. Germline V CDR1 and CDR2: MDHEN, SYDVKM. CDR3 length: 11 residues. Trimming removed 2 bases from V and 11 bases from J, with 9 bases in between. CDR3 coding DNA: TGTGCCAGCAGTTTACGCAGGAGGGCTTTCTTT. It specifies CASSLRRRAFF.

This clone occurred a few times. The chain joins TRBV7-9 to TRBJ1-4, with D unclear. V lost 0 bases and J lost 8, with 10 bases in between. Germline assignment: CDR1 SEHNR and CDR2 FQNEAQ (reference sequence). The length of the CDR3 is 14 residues. The CDR3 bases are TGTGCCAGCAGCTTAGCTCGAGATGAGGAAAAACTGTTTTTT. Its translation is CASSLARDEEKLFF. Full variable domain (rest looked up from reference TRBV7-9 and TRBJ1-4): DTGVSQNPRHKITKRGQNVTFRCDPISEHNRLYWYRQTLGQGPEFLTYFQNEAQLEKSRLLSDRFSAERPKGSFSTLEIQRTEQGDSAMYLCASSLARDEEKLFFGSGTQLSVL.

The chain is built from TRBV7-6 and TRBJ2-7; 8 positions match TRBD1. This CDR3 spans 15 amino acids. V shed 1 base and J 6 bases; nucleotides not matched to a gene: 8. In germline, CDR1 is SGHVS, CDR2 FNYEAQ. CDR3: CASSLGASGGGEQYF. CDR3 DNA sequence: TGTGCCAGCAGCTTAGGTGCTTCAGGGGGCGGCGAGCAGTACTTC.

The J gene is TRBJ2-7, the V gene TRBV25-1; no firm D call. Trimming took 8 bases from V and 2 from J, leaving 7 bases between them. The CDR3 contains 11 residues. In germline, CDR1 is MGHDK, CDR2 SYGVNS. In DNA, the CDR3 is TGTGCCAGCGCTAAAGCCTACGAGCAGTACTTC. It yields the protein CASAKAYEQYF.

The chain joins TRBV27 to TRBJ2-7; D remains unclear. CDR3 size: 13 residues. Looked up from germline, CDR1 is MNHEY and CDR2 is SMNVEV (reference sequence). V was pared by 10 bases and J by 2 bases, with 15 bases between. The CDR3 sequence: CATAAGEAYEQYF. For the CDR3, the DNA is TGTGCCACCGCGGCCGGAGAAGCCTACGAGCAGTACTTC.

The chain links TRBV5-8 to TRBJ2-2; TRBD1 agrees at 9 bases. The germline V gene has CDR1 SGHTS and CDR2 YDEGEE. With 4 bases clipped from V and 4 bases from J, the junction kept 8 bases outside the gene matches. This CDR3 spans 16 amino acids. CDR3 protein: CASSPTLTGGTGELFF. The CDR3 nucleotides read TGTGCCAGCAGCCCAACACTGACAGGGGGCACCGGGGAGCTGTTTTTT.

V is TRBV7-2 and J is TRBJ1-5; the D gene is possibly TRBD1 (5 bases). Trimming left V 2 bases short and J 3 bases short, with 11 bases between. CDR3 size: 15 residues. Germline V CDR1 and CDR2: SGHTA, FQGNSA. The CDR3 loop reads CASSLTGEYNQPQHF. CDR3 bases: TGTGCCAGCAGCTTAACAGGAGAATACAATCAGCCCCAGCATTTT.

This chain joins TRBV9 and TRBJ2-5, with 8 positions matching TRBD2. Germline CDR1 reads SGDLS; CDR2 reads YYNGEE. The CDR3 is 14 residues long. V lost 3 bases and J lost 1; bases outside the gene matches: 2. The CDR3 DNA sequence: TGTGCCAGCAGCGCCGGACTAGCCCAAGAGACCCAGTACTTC. Translated, it gives CASSAGLAQETQYF.

This clone was recorded once. V and J are TRBV4-1 and TRBJ2-5; 9 nucleotides line up with TRBD1. The ends lost 4 bases at V and 6 bases at J; junction bases unmatched: 15. The length of the CDR3 is 17 residues. The V gene's germline CDR1 is MGHRA and CDR2 YSYEKL. The CDR3 protein is CASSLAGDRAESKTQYF. CDR3 sequence (DNA): TGCGCCAGCAGCCTGGCGGGGGACAGGGCGGAATCTAAGACCCAGTACTTC.

Comment on this clone: One junction end does not reproduce the germline sequence, and a read error may be involved. CDR3 DNA sequence: TGTGCCAGCAGTGAATGGAACTCGGGGTATTTT. Translated, it gives CASSEWNSGYF. The J gene is TRBJ1-5, the V gene TRBV6-1; D uncertain. The CDR3 is made up of 11 amino acids. Germline CDR1 reads MNHNS; CDR2 reads SASEGT.

The gene calls are TRBV11-2 and TRBJ1-5; TRBD1 matches 10 bases. Germline trimming cut 5 bases from V and 2 bases from J; bases unmatched to any gene: 15. The CDR3 runs to 19 residues. From germline, CDR1 is SGHAT and CDR2 FQNNGV. The CDR3 is CASSNRGDPGQGRNQPQHF. The CDR3 DNA is TGTGCCAGCAGCAACAGAGGGGATCCGGGACAGGGGCGCAATCAGCCCCAGCATTTT.

The chain employs TRBV3-1 (or the pseudogene TRBV3-2) and TRBJ2-2; 7 nucleotides match TRBD2. The CDR3 runs 14 residues. The J segment lost 6 bases and the V segment lost 0 bases, leaving 1 base of the junction unmatched. The germline V gene encodes CDR1 LGHDT and CDR2 YNNKEL (reference sequence). CDR3 nucleotides: TGTGCCAGCAGCCAAGAGGGGGGGGCCGGGGAGCTGTTTTTT. Its translation is CASSQEGGAGELFF.

The chain has TRBV28 and TRBJ2-3; no clear D. This CDR3 region has 14 residues. V was trimmed by 2 bases and J by 0 bases, leaving 6 bases between them. Germline V gene data show CDR1 as MDHEN and CDR2 as SYDVKM. Here the CDR3 DNA reads TGTGCCAGCAGTTTAGCGGTTAGCACAGATACGCAGTATTTT. It is translated as CASSLAVSTDTQYF.

The CDR3 DNA sequence: TGTGCCAGCAGCCAAGAAGCCACAAGGAGCTCTGGAAACACCATATATTTT. As protein: CASSQEATRSSGNTIYF. The rearrangement links TRBV4-2 to TRBJ1-3; D gene unclear. The germline V gene has CDR1 LGHNA and CDR2 YNFKEQ. Between the trimmed V and J ends, which lost 0 bases and 0 bases, there was a span of 12 bases. The CDR3 consists of 17 residues.

This chain uses TRBV28 with TRBJ2-1; TRBD1 agrees at 7 bases. The ends lost 6 bases at V and 9 bases at J; junction bases unmatched: 8. Germline V gene sequence: CDR1 MDHEN, CDR2 SYDVKM. This CDR3 comprises 13 residues. The CDR3 reads CASRIDRVAEQFF. The CDR3 coding sequence is TGTGCCAGCAGAATAGACAGGGTCGCTGAGCAGTTCTTC.

The genes are TRBV24-1 and TRBJ2-4; tentatively, D is TRBD1 (5 bases). In germline, CDR1 is KGHDR, CDR2 SFDVKD. The ends were cut back, 3 bases at V and 6 bases at J, with 8 bases in the middle. The CDR3 extends over 13 amino acids. Here the CDR3 DNA reads TGTGCCACCAGTGATCCCGACAGAAACATTCAGTACTTC. Protein product: CATSDPDRNIQYF.